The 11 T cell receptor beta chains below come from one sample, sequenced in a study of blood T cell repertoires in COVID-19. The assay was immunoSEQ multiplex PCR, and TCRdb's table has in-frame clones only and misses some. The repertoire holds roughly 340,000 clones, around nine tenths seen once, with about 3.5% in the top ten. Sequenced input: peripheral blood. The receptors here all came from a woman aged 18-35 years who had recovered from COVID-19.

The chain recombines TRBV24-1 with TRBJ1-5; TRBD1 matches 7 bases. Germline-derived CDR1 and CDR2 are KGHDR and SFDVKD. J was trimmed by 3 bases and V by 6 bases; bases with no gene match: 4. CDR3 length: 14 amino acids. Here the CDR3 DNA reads TGTGCCACCAGTTTGGGACAGACCAATCAGCCCCAGCATTTT. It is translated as CATSLGQTNQPQHF.

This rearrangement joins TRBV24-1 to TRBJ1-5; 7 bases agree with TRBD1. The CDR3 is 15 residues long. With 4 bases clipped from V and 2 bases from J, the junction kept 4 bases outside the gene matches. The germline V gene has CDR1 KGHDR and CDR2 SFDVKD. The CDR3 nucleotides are TGTGCCACCAGTGACCCAGGGACAGGCAATCAGCCCCAGCATTTT. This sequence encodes CATSDPGTGNQPQHF.

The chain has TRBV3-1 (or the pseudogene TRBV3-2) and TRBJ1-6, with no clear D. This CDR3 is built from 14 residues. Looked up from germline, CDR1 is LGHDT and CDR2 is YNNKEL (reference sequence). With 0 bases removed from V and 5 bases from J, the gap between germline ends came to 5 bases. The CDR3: CASSQDSDNSPLHF. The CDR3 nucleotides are TGTGCCAGCAGCCAAGACAGTGATAATTCACCCCTCCACTTT.

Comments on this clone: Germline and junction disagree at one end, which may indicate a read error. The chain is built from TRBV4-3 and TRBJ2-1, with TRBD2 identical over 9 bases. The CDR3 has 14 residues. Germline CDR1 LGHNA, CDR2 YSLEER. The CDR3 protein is CASGQDSSGRSQFF. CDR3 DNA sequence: TGCGCCAGCGGCCAAGATTCAAGCGGGAGGTCTCAGTTCTTC.

The CDR3 coding sequence is TGTGCCAGCAGCTTAGGTCGGCGGGAGGGGACCCAGTACTTC. It specifies CASSLGRREGTQYF. This chain uses TRBV11-3 with TRBJ2-5, with TRBD2 matching over 9 bases. V trimming: 1 base; J trimming: 7 bases; junction bases outside the gene matches: 4. Germline V lookup: CDR1 SGHNT, CDR2 YENEEA. The CDR3 loop spans 14 amino acids.

CDR3 nucleotides: TGTGCCAGCAGCCAAGGGAGGACAGCCACGGAGACCCAGTACTTC. Residues: CASSQGRTATETQYF. The V call is TRBV14, the J call TRBJ2-5, with D possibly being TRBD1 (6 bases). V shed 1 base and J shed 5 bases, with 14 bases lying between them. Germline-derived CDR1 and CDR2 are SGHDN and FVKESK. CDR3 length equals 15 residues.

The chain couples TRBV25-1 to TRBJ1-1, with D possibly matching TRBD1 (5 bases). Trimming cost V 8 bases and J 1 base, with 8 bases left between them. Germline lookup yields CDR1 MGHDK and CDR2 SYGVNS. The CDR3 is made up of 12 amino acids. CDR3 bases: TGTGCCAGCCAAAGGGGGAACACTGAAGCTTTCTTT. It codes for CASQRGNTEAFF.

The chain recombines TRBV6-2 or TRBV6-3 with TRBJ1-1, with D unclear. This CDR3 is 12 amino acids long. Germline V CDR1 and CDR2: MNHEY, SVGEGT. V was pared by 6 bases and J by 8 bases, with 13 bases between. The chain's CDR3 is CASSETDLEAFF. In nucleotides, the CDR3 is TGTGCCAGCAGCGAGACTGATCTAGAAGCTTTCTTT.

In DNA form, the CDR3 reads TGTGCCAGCAGCCCGGACAGAATCAATGAAAAACTGTTTTTT. Protein: CASSPDRINEKLFF. This chain links TRBV7-2 with TRBJ1-4, with D maybe TRBD1 (6 bases). CDR3 length: 14 amino acids. Trimming left V 5 bases short and J 5 bases short, with 12 bases between. From germline, CDR1 is SGHTA and CDR2 FQGNSA.

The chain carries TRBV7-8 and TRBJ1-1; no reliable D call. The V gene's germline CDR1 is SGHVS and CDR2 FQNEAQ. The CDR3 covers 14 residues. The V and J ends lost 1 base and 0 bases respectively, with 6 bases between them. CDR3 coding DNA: TGTGCCAGCAGCTTAGGCCGGGTGAACACTGAAGCTTTCTTT. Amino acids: CASSLGRVNTEAFF.

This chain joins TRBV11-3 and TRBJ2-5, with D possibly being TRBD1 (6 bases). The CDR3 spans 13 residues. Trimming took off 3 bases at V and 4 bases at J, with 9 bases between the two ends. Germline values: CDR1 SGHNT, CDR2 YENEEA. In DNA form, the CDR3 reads TGTGCCAGCAGCTTCCCAGGGGTAGAGACCCAGTACTTC. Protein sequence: CASSFPGVETQYF.